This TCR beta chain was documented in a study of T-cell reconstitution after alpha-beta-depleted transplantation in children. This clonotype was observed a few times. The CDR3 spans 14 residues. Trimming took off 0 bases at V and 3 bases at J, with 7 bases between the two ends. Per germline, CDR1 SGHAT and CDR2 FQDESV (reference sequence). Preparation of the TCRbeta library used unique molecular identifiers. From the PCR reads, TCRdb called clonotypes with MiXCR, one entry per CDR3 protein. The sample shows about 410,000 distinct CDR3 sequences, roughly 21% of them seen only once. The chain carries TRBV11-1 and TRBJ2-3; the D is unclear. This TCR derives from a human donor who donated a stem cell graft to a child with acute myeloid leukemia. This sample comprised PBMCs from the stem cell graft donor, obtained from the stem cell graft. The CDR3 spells CASSLALRTDTQYF. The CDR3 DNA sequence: TGTGCCAGCAGCTTAGCGCTCCGGACAGATACGCAGTATTTT.